The rows below give T cell receptor beta chains drawn from one sample of a study of regulatory T cells in long-lasting Graves disease. TCRdb reprocessed the multiplex PCR reads with MiXCR, giving one entry per CDR3 protein. The sample gives around 500,000 distinct CDR3 sequences, 15% to 20% of which show up once; 25% is in the top ten. The sample also formed part of further work on T cells in Graves' hyperthyroidism and ophthalmopathy.

Sequenced here: peripheral blood mononuclear cells (PBMCs), sampled at new diagnosis, from a patient treated with antithyroid drugs. These receptors were collected from a woman aged 40 to 65 with Graves disease. The CDR3 runs from the conserved cysteine through the conserved F or W. Fields, in order: D gene, V gene, J gene, clone size, CDR3 DNA, CDR3 protein. D genes are given only for firm matches. Clone size is shown for a subset of rows, as once, few, many or a class of expanded clone.

>TRBD1|TRBV7-9|TRBJ2-7|-
TGTGCCAGCAGCTTAGCACAGGGGGCCTCCTACGAGCAGTACTTC
CASSLAQGASYEQYF
>TRBD1|TRBV7-2|TRBJ2-7|many
TGTGCCAGCAGCTTAGCCAGGGGGCCCTACGAGCAGTACTTC
CASSLARGPYEQYF
>-|TRBV5-5|TRBJ1-5|many
TGTGCCAGCAGCTTTCAGGTACAGGGTTGGAGCAATCAGCCCCAGCATTTT
CASSFQVQGWSNQPQHF
>-|TRBV19|TRBJ1-5|many
TGTGCCAGTAGTATAGATCTGAGGGGAGTTACTCGCAATCAGCCCCAGCATTTT
CASSIDLRGVTRNQPQHF
>TRBD1|TRBV5-1|TRBJ2-7|-
TGCGCCAGCAGCCACGACAGGGACATGTACGAGCAGTACTTC
CASSHDRDMYEQYF
>-|TRBV12-5|TRBJ2-5|many
TGTGCTAGTGGTTTGGTCCTTAAGGGAGAGACCCAGTACTTC
CASGLVLKGETQYF
>-|TRBV29-1|TRBJ1-1|-
TGCAGCGGGGGACGGGGAAACACTGAAGCTTTCTTT
CSGGRGNTEAFF
>TRBD1|TRBV2|TRBJ1-5|many
TGTGCCAGCAGTGAAGACAGGGGGTATCGGCCCCAGCATTTT
CASSEDRGYRPQHF
>TRBD1|TRBV4-1|TRBJ1-2|few
TGCGCCAGCAGCCTCAAAAGGAGGGGACAGGGGGCCTGGAGTCCCGACTATGGCTACACCTTC
CASSLKRRGQGAWSPDYGYTF
>-|TRBV7-6|TRBJ1-1|-
TGTGCCACAAGAAAACGAGGGATCCTCACTGAAGCTTTCTTT
CATRKRGILTEAFF
>-|TRBV12-3/TRBV12-4|TRBJ2-7|-
-
CASSPLFGTGTSGYEQCF
>-|TRBV4-2|TRBJ2-1|few
TGTGCCAGCAGCCAAGCCCGATACCGGGACTTACTATACAATGAGCAGTTCTTC
CASSQARYRDLLYNEQFF
>-|TRBV27|TRBJ2-7|-
TGTGCCACCAAGCCATCCGGGGGCTCCTACGAGCAGTACTTC
CATKPSGGSYEQYF
>-|TRBV11-2|TRBJ2-1|once
TGTGCCAGCAGCTCCGCGAGTTACAATGAGCAGTTCTTC
CASSSASYNEQFF
>-|TRBV24-1|TRBJ2-3|-
TGTGCCACCAGTGAGCCCGGGACGGGTGGCACAGATACGCAGTATTTT
CATSEPGTGGTDTQYF
>-|TRBV29-1|TRBJ1-4|few
TGCAGCGTTGCCCGGGACATCAATGAAAAACTGTTTTTT
CSVARDINEKLFF
>TRBD1|TRBV5-6|TRBJ1-1|-
TGTGCCAGCAGCCCAAACAGGGGAGAAGCTTTCTTT
CASSPNRGEAFF
>TRBD1|TRBV11-2|TRBJ2-2|many
TGTGCCAGCAGTAAAGGACAGGGCTACACCGGGGAGCTGTTTTTT
CASSKGQGYTGELFF
>-|TRBV5-8|TRBJ2-7|-
TGTGCCAGCAGCTCGGCGGATACCTACGAGCAGTACTTC
CASSSADTYEQYF
>TRBD1|TRBV7-9|TRBJ1-2|many
TGTGCCAGCATCCGGGGGACAGGGGGCGCGGACTATGGCTACACCTTC
CASIRGTGGADYGYTF
>TRBD1|TRBV18|TRBJ1-1|many
TGTGCCAGCTCGACAGGGGTAGTCACTGAAGCTTTCTTT
CASSTGVVTEAFF
>-|TRBV6-9|TRBJ2-3|many
TGTGCCAGCAGTTCCCCCCCCAGGACAGATACGCAGTATTTT
CASSSPPRTDTQYF
>-|TRBV19|TRBJ1-1|-
TGTGCCAGTAGCGGTCGTGACACTGAAGCTTTCTTT
CASSGRDTEAFF
>-|TRBV5-6|TRBJ1-2|few
TGTGCCAGCAGCTTCGAACAGAACTATGGCTACACCTTC
CASSFEQNYGYTF
>TRBD1|TRBV5-8|TRBJ1-2|many
TGTGCCAGCAGCTTACCACAGGGGCCTTATGGCTACACCTTC
CASSLPQGPYGYTF
>-|TRBV30|TRBJ1-5|few
TGTGCCTGGAGTCTTACCTCAGGGTTACAGCCCCAGCATTTT
CAWSLTSGLQPQHF
>-|TRBV5-1|TRBJ2-5|-
TGCGCCAGCAGCTTGTTGGGACACGGGACGGAAGAGACCCAGTACTTC
CASSLLGHGTEETQYF
>TRBD1|TRBV12-3/TRBV12-4|TRBJ1-6|-
TGTGCCAGCAGTTTAAACAGGGGGCTTGTTAATTCACCCCTCCACTTT
CASSLNRGLVNSPLHF
>-|TRBV10-3|TRBJ1-6|many
TGTGCCATCAGTAAGGAACCTTCAAATTCACCCCTCCACTTT
CAISKEPSNSPLHF
>-|TRBV5-6|TRBJ1-2|-
TGTGCCAGCAGCTGGTCAGACGGAGTTTATGGCTACACCTTC
CASSWSDGVYGYTF
>-|TRBV12-3/TRBV12-4|TRBJ1-5|many
TGTGCCAGCAGCTTACCTCGCCAGCCCCAGCATTTT
CASSLPRQPQHF
>TRBD2|TRBV3-1|TRBJ2-7|-
TGTGCCAGCAGCCACCTCTTGTCGGGGGGGAAAGAGCAGTACTTC
CASSHLLSGGKEQYF
>-|TRBV4-2|TRBJ2-1|-
TGTGCCAGCAGCCAAGATGAAGGCCGCATTGGAGGGCCCTACAATGAGCAGTTCTTC
CASSQDEGRIGGPYNEQFF
>TRBD1|TRBV7-3|TRBJ1-2|few
TGTGCCAGCAGCTCGTCGCAGGGGGCAGATGGCTACACCTTC
CASSSSQGADGYTF
>-|TRBV19|TRBJ1-1|many
TGTGCCAGTAGTATAGATCATGGGAGTAACACTGAAGCTTTCTTT
CASSIDHGSNTEAFF
>TRBD1|TRBV12-3/TRBV12-4|TRBJ1-2|many
TGTGCCAGCAGTTCATGGACAGGGGGCGCAAGGGGCTACACCTTC
CASSSWTGGARGYTF
>-|TRBV5-1|TRBJ1-3|-
TGCGCCAGCAGCTTGGGAATGCGACCGCTCTCTGGAAACACCATATATTTT
CASSLGMRPLSGNTIYF
>TRBD2|TRBV11-1|TRBJ2-5|many
TGTGCCAGCAGCCACTTTAGCGGGGGCCGACCAAAAGAGACCCAGTACTTC
CASSHFSGGRPKETQYF
>-|TRBV20-1|TRBJ2-3|many
TGCAGTGCCCCGAGCGGGGACACCGGTACGCAGTATTTT
CSAPSGDTGTQYF
>TRBD1|TRBV6-1|TRBJ1-2|few
TGTGCCAGCAGTGAATGGGGCAGGGGGCATGGCTACACCTTC
CASSEWGRGHGYTF
>TRBD2|TRBV7-9|TRBJ2-7|-
TGTGCCAGCAGCGCGCCCGAGCGGGGGGTCTACGAGCAGTACTTC
CASSAPERGVYEQYF
>TRBD1|TRBV29-1|TRBJ1-2|few
TGCAGCGCCCTGGGACAGGGGGATTATGGCTACACCTTC
CSALGQGDYGYTF
>-|TRBV7-9|TRBJ1-3|few
TGTGCCAGCAGCCCTCCGGGTCGGAGGAACACCATATATTTT
CASSPPGRRNTIYF
>-|TRBV5-1|TRBJ1-4|many
TGCGCCAGCAGCCACACAGGCTCTAATGAAAAACTGTTTTTT
CASSHTGSNEKLFF
>TRBD1|TRBV30|TRBJ2-3|many
TGTGCCTGGAGTGTAATGGGCGGGACAGGGGCAGATACGCAGTATTTT
CAWSVMGGTGADTQYF
>-|TRBV10-3|TRBJ1-5|-
TGTGCCATCGGAATGGACGGCAGCAATCAGCCCCAGCATTTT
CAIGMDGSNQPQHF
>-|TRBV5-1|TRBJ2-3|few
TGCGCCAGCAGCAAGAATGTCGGGGGTACGCAGTATTTT
CASSKNVGGTQYF
>-|TRBV5-1|TRBJ1-1|-
TGCGCCAGCAGCTTGGATCGGGGGGCGTCCACTGAAGCTTTCTTT
CASSLDRGASTEAFF